Listed below are T cell receptor beta chains from one sample, sequenced in a study of shared clonotypes between healthy human individuals. The table came from immunoSEQ multiplex PCR; TCRdb's copy has only in-frame clones and leaves some out. The table lists about a million clones, around 80% of them singletons. Input material: memory CD4+ T cells sorted from blood. These receptor sequences come from a man aged 18 to 35 in good health. Both conserved end residues are part of each CDR3. A D gene is named only where the DNA matches it firmly. The size of a clone is reported for some rows only, either as once, few or many, or as a class for expanded clones.

cdr3_length	clone_size	d_call	v_call	j_call	cdr3_nt	cdr3_aa
16	.	.	TRBV4-1	TRBJ1-4	TGCGCCAGCAGCTTCAATCCGTCACTAACTAATGAAAAACTGTTTTTT	CASSFNPSLTNEKLFF
15	.	TRBD2	TRBV19	TRBJ2-7	TGTGCCAGTAGACTAGCGGGAGGAGGGTCCTACGAGCAGTACTTC	CASRLAGGGSYEQYF
13	.	.	TRBV27	TRBJ2-2	TGTGCCAGCAGTTTAAGGGCGGGAGGGGAGCTGTTTTTT	CASSLRAGGELFF
17	.	TRBD1	TRBV7-7	TRBJ2-5	TGTGCTAGCAGCTTAGCAGGCCACAGGGGGCGCGGAGAGACCCAGTACTTC	CASSLAGHRGRGETQYF
18	.	.	TRBV4-3	TRBJ1-1	TGCGCCAGCAGCCAAGAAAGATGGCGCCCTAATGCGGACACTGAAGCTTTCTTT	CASSQERWRPNADTEAFF
14	few	.	TRBV6-5	TRBJ1-1	TGTGCCAGCACCACCCGGAGGGAGAACACTGAAGCTTTCTTT	CASTTRRENTEAFF
13	.	.	TRBV18	TRBJ2-7	TGTGCCAGCCCCAAGGTGGGAGGAACCGAGCAGTACTTC	CASPKVGGTEQYF
16	once	TRBD2	TRBV11-2	TRBJ2-1	TGTGCCAGCAGCTTCCTTACTAGCGTTTCGGGAAATGAGCAGTTCTTC	CASSFLTSVSGNEQFF
14	.	.	TRBV5-8	TRBJ2-5	TGTGCCAGCAGCTTGGGGTGGCCGCAAGAGACCCAGTACTTC	CASSLGWPQETQYF
16	few	TRBD2	TRBV30	TRBJ2-2	TGTGCCTGGATGGGGGGGTTCCGGCTAAACACCGGGGAGCTGTTTTTT	CAWMGGFRLNTGELFF
14	many	.	TRBV19	TRBJ2-1	TGTGCCACCGAATCGGGGACCGGATACAATGAGCAGTTCTTC	CATESGTGYNEQFF
12	many	.	TRBV9	TRBJ2-2	TGTGCCAGCAGTTCTTACACCGGGGAGCTGTTTTTT	CASSSYTGELFF
15	few	.	TRBV5-8	TRBJ1-6	TGTGCCAGCAGCTTCCCGGACAGAAATAATTCACCCCTCCACTTT	CASSFPDRNNSPLHF
13	.	.	TRBV2	TRBJ1-5	TGTGCCAGCAACCGGGACGTCTATCAGCCCCAGCATTTT	CASNRDVYQPQHF
13	.	.	TRBV5-6	TRBJ1-1	TGTGCCAGCAGCTTGGGCGGCCGCACTGAAGCTTTCTTT	CASSLGGRTEAFF
15	few	TRBD1	TRBV19	TRBJ2-5	TGTGCCAGTAGTAAAGGACAGGGTGGCCAAGAGACCCAGTACTTC	CASSKGQGGQETQYF
15	.	.	TRBV5-1	TRBJ2-3	TGCGCCAGCAGCTTCCGGGCAGAGGGCACAGATACGCAGTATTTT	CASSFRAEGTDTQYF
13	.	.	TRBV5-4	TRBJ1-5	TGTGCCAGCAGCTTGGACAGGGCTCAGCCCCAGCATTTT	CASSLDRAQPQHF
13	.	.	TRBV10-3	TRBJ2-5	TGTGCCATCAGTGAGATGGGGCTGGAGACCCAGTACTTC	CAISEMGLETQYF
14	.	.	TRBV5-1	TRBJ1-4	TGCGCCAGCAGGGGTGGCGGGCCTAATGAAAAACTGTTTTTT	CASRGGGPNEKLFF
13	.	.	TRBV30	TRBJ1-3	TGTGCCTGGAGGGGTAGGGCCCTCGGTACCATATATTTT	CAWRGRALGTIYF
15	.	TRBD2	TRBV5-4	TRBJ2-7	TGTGCCAGTTCTCCCTCGGCGGGAGGGCCTTACGAGCAGTACTTC	CASSPSAGGPYEQYF
16	.	.	TRBV4-1	TRBJ1-3	TGCGCCAGCAGCCACGCTCTAGAGGCAGGGGGAAACACCATATATTTT	CASSHALEAGGNTIYF
15	few	.	TRBV2	TRBJ2-2	TGTGCCAGCAGAGTCGAGGTCAAGTTGACCGGGGAGCTGTTTTTT	CASRVEVKLTGELFF
13	once	.	TRBV5-4	TRBJ2-1	TGTGCCAGCAGTAACAGGGTAGACAATGAGCAGTTCTTC	CASSNRVDNEQFF
14	.	.	TRBV4-1	TRBJ1-2	TGCGCCAGCAGCCCCTCCCCGGTCATACCCGGCTACACCTTC	CASSPSPVIPGYTF
12	.	.	TRBV10-2	TRBJ1-1	TGCGCCAGCAGTGAGATTTCTGATCTTGCTTTCTTT	CASSEISDLAFF
13	.	.	TRBV12-2	TRBJ2-7	TGTGCAAGTCGCTCGCGGGGGGCCAACGAGCAGTACTTC	CASRSRGANEQYF
14	.	.	TRBV11-2	TRBJ2-2	TGTGCCAGCAGCTTAAAGACCTTCGGGGGGGAGCTGTTTTTT	CASSLKTFGGELFF
15	.	.	TRBV9	TRBJ2-7	TGTGCCAGCAGCGTAGCGGGGGACCCCACCAACGAGCAGTACTTC	CASSVAGDPTNEQYF
14	.	TRBD2	TRBV7-2	TRBJ2-5	TGTGCCAGCAGTAGGGGACTAGGGGCCGAGACCCAGTACTTC	CASSRGLGAETQYF
14	.	.	TRBV30	TRBJ1-3	TGTGCCTGGAGTGGAAAAGCCCTTGGAAACACCATATATTTT	CAWSGKALGNTIYF
15	.	.	TRBV5-6	TRBJ2-7	TGTGCCAGCTCACATGCCGCTAGGACAACGGGCGAGCAGTACTTC	CASSHAARTTGEQYF
18	.	TRBD1	TRBV5-1	TRBJ2-3	TGCGCCAGCAGCTTGGCCTTAGACTGGCAGGGGGCAGGAGATACGCAGTATTTT	CASSLALDWQGAGDTQYF
14	.	.	TRBV30	TRBJ2-2	TGTGCCTCCACCCGGTTCGCGAACACCGGGGAGCTGTTTTTT	CASTRFANTGELFF
13	few	.	TRBV29-1	TRBJ1-1	TGCAGCGTCTGCAGGGGCCGGAACACTGAAGCTTTCTTT	CSVCRGRNTEAFF
13	.	.	TRBV28	TRBJ1-6	TGTGCCAGCACGTTGGGCAGATATTCACCCCTCCACTTT	CASTLGRYSPLHF
20	.	TRBD2	TRBV4-1	TRBJ2-3	TGCGCCAGCAGCCAAGATCCGGGACTAGCGGGAGGGTATAACACAGATACGCAGTATTTT	CASSQDPGLAGGYNTDTQYF
14	once	.	TRBV6-1	TRBJ1-2	TGTGCCAGCACCGCAACGGGGGTAGGCTATGGCTACACCTTC	CASTATGVGYGYTF